The 12 T cell receptor beta chains below come from one sample, sequenced in a study of blood T cell repertoires in COVID-19. Assay used: immunoSEQ multiplex PCR; TCRdb lists only in-frame clones, some missing. Here the sample spans about 150,000 clones, approximately 78% being singletons. Sequencing was done on a sample of peripheral blood. All receptors derive from a human donor with acute or convalescent COVID-19. The donor label of this sample is uncertain.

This clone came up once. V and J are TRBV11-3 and TRBJ1-1; D is uncertain. CDR3 size: 14 residues. Trimming stripped 5 bases from V and 0 bases from J, with 10 bases between. Per the germline V gene, CDR1 is SGHNT and CDR2 is YENEEA. CDR3 loop: CASSLRGVNTEAFF. The CDR3 DNA is TGTGCCAGCAGCCTGCGAGGCGTGAACACTGAAGCTTTCTTT.

The table lists this clone with a few counts. The chain recombines TRBV11-2 with TRBJ1-3; TRBD1 agrees at 7 bases. Germline V gene sequence: CDR1 SGHAT, CDR2 FQNNGV. The CDR3 extends over 14 amino acids. The V gene end was trimmed by 4 bases and the J gene end by 2 bases; junction bases not matched to a gene: 2. The CDR3 sequence is CASSSGTAGNTIYF. CDR3 in DNA: TGTGCCAGCAGCTCCGGGACAGCTGGAAACACCATATATTTT.

The genes are TRBV5-1 and TRBJ2-5; 7 bases fit TRBD2. Germline V gives CDR1 SGHRS, CDR2 YFSETQ. The CDR3 runs 14 residues. V lost 3 bases and J lost 5; bases outside the gene matches: 7. The CDR3 region is CASSSGTTRETQYF. CDR3 DNA sequence: TGCGCCAGCAGCTCCGGGACTACTCGGGAGACCCAGTACTTC.

This clone was picked up a small number of times. The chain is built from TRBV7-2 and TRBJ2-3, with TRBD1 matching over 7 bases. Germline V CDR1 and CDR2: SGHTA, FQGNSA. The V segment lost 5 bases and the J segment 11 bases; nucleotides outside the gene matches: 4. The CDR3 covers 11 residues. CDR3 DNA sequence: TGTGCCAGCAGCCCTGACAGGGTGCAGTATTTT. Protein product: CASSPDRVQYF. Based on the CDR3 plus reference TRBV7-2 and TRBJ2-3, the full variable domain is GAGVSQSPSNKVTEKGKDVELRCDPISGHTALYWYRQSLGQGLEFLIYFQGNSAPDKSGLPSDRFSAERTGGSVSTLTIQRTQQEDSAVYLCASSPDRVQYFGPGTRLTVL.

The sample holds a few counts of this clone. The chain has TRBV19 and TRBJ1-3; D gene uncertain. Germline-derived CDR1 and CDR2 are LNHDA and SQIVND (reference sequence). The length of the CDR3 is 15 residues. V was trimmed by 5 bases and J by 1 base, leaving 12 bases between them. CDR3 coding DNA: TGTGCCAGTAGTGCCTCGGAGGGATCTGGAAACACCATATATTTT. Translating gives CASSASEGSGNTIYF. Combining the CDR3 with reference TRBV19 and TRBJ1-3 gives the whole variable domain DGGITQSPKYLFRKEGQNVTLSCEQNLNHDAMYWYRQDPGQGLRLIYYSQIVNDFQKGDIAEGYSVSREKKESFPLTVTSAQKNPTAFYLCASSASEGSGNTIYFGEGSWLTVV.

The V and J genes are TRBV5-4 and TRBJ2-3, with D possibly matching TRBD2 (6 bases). CDR1 is SGHNT and CDR2 is YYREEE in the germline V gene (reference sequence). Trimming shortened V by 1 base and J by 2 bases, and 11 bases separated the two germline ends. The CDR3 contains 15 residues. DNA of the CDR3: TGTGCCAGCAGCTTGAGGGCGGGGATCACAGATACGCAGTATTTT. It encodes CASSLRAGITDTQYF. The full variable domain, its missing parts supplied by reference TRBV5-4 and TRBJ2-3, is ETGVTQSPTHLIKTRGQQVTLRCSSQSGHNTVSWYQQALGQGPQFIFQYYREEENGRGNFPPRFSGLQFPNYSSELNVNALELDDSALYLCASSLRAGITDTQYFGPGTRLTVL.

This sequence joins TRBV7-9 and TRBJ2-5, with D maybe TRBD2 (6 bases). The CDR3 has 14 amino acids. CDR1 SEHNR and CDR2 FQNEAQ come from the germline V gene (reference sequence). V lost 5 bases to trimming and J lost 2 bases, with 12 bases between them. This CDR3 is CASSLGTSQETQYF. The CDR3 DNA reads TGTGCCAGCAGCCTAGGGACTTCTCAAGAGACCCAGTACTTC.

V and J are TRBV6-6 and TRBJ2-7; a possible D gene is TRBD2 (6 bases). Germline CDR1 and CDR2: MNHNY and SVGAGI (reference sequence). Between the trimmed V and J ends, which lost 0 bases and 1 base, there was a span of 10 bases. This CDR3 is built from 15 residues. CDR3 amino acids: CASSYSMGGSYEQYF. As DNA, the CDR3 is TGTGCCAGCAGTTACTCGATGGGGGGATCCTACGAGCAGTACTTC.

This chain links TRBV5-1 with TRBJ1-4; the match to TRBD1 covers 12 bases. The trim removed 0 bases at V and 13 bases at J, leaving 7 bases unmatched. The CDR3 covers 15 residues. Germline V gives CDR1 SGHRS, CDR2 YFSETQ. The CDR3, as DNA: TGCGCCAGCAGCTTGGCCGGGACAGGGGGCAGGGGACTGTTTTTT. It codes for CASSLAGTGGRGLFF.

The chain uses TRBV19 and TRBJ1-2; D may be TRBD1 (6 bases). This CDR3 is built from 15 residues. Germline lookup yields CDR1 LNHDA and CDR2 SQIVND (reference sequence). The germline V and J ends were trimmed by 6 bases and 8 bases, with 22 bases remaining between them. The CDR3, as DNA: TGTGCCAGTAGCTACCAAACCTCAGGGGCGCGGGGCTACACCTTC. This translates into CASSYQTSGARGYTF.

The chain joins TRBV7-9 to TRBJ1-3, with TRBD1 matching 9 bases. From germline, CDR1 is SEHNR and CDR2 FQNEAQ (reference sequence). The CDR3 totals 17 residues. V shed 5 bases, J shed 0 bases, and the junction held 8 bases outside the gene matches. The CDR3 loop reads CASSPGQGRDSGNTIYF. CDR3 sequence (DNA): TGTGCCAGCAGCCCGGGACAGGGTCGGGACTCTGGAAACACCATATATTTT.

This chain links TRBV6-5 with TRBJ2-3; 8 nucleotides match TRBD1. This CDR3 is 12 amino acids long. J was trimmed by 5 bases and V by 8 bases; bases with no gene match: 3. In germline, CDR1 is MNHEY, CDR2 SVGAGI. In nucleotides, the CDR3 is TGTGCCAGCGGACAGGGTGGAGATACGCAGTATTTT. It specifies CASGQGGDTQYF.